Each of the 30 T cell receptor beta chains below was sequenced from the same sample in a study of T cells after yellow fever vaccination. TCRdb itself ran the 5' RACE reads through MiXCR, one entry per CDR3 protein. The sample records about 510,000 distinct CDR3 sequences, 20% to 25% being singletons. The source was PBMCs, collected roughly 20 days after the first yellow fever vaccination. The receptors originated from a man between 18 and 29 years old who received the YFV17D yellow fever vaccine.

In its sample, this clonotype was seen a few times. V and J are TRBV15 and TRBJ2-3; D might be TRBD2 (5 bases). From germline, CDR1 is LNHNV and CDR2 YYDKDF (reference sequence). Trimming shortened V by 3 bases and J by 2 bases, and 9 bases separated the two germline ends. The CDR3 is made up of 14 amino acids. CDR3: CATSRGAFTDTQYF. For the CDR3, the DNA is TGTGCCACCAGCAGGGGAGCCTTCACAGATACGCAGTATTTT.

This clonotype was observed a handful of times. The gene calls are TRBV11-2 and TRBJ1-2; 9 nucleotides agree with TRBD1. Germline V gene sequence: CDR1 SGHAT, CDR2 FQNNGV. This CDR3 spans 15 amino acids. The V and J ends lost 5 bases and 7 bases, in that order; junction bases with no gene match: 11. CDR3 region: CASSPGTGYMSGYTF. CDR3 in DNA: TGTGCCAGCAGCCCCGGGACAGGGTATATGAGTGGCTACACCTTC.

CDR3 coding DNA: TGTGCCAGCAGACCTACACCCTTAGCTACTGTCTCAGATACGCAGTATTTT. Translation: CASRPTPLATVSDTQYF. The chain uses TRBV27 and TRBJ2-3; the D is unclear. CDR3 size: 17 residues. Germline CDR1 reads MNHEY; CDR2 reads SMNVEV (reference sequence). V was trimmed by 6 bases and J by 4 bases, leaving 23 bases between them.

In its sample, this clonotype was seen a few times. This chain's CDR3 is CSVEVRGYQETQYF. As DNA, the CDR3 is TGCAGCGTTGAAGTCAGGGGGTACCAAGAGACCCAGTACTTC. This rearrangement joins TRBV29-1 to TRBJ2-5; TRBD1 aligns across 7 bases. Germline V gives CDR1 SQVTM, CDR2 ANQGSEA. The J segment lost 0 bases and the V segment lost 1 base, leaving 2 bases of the junction unmatched. The CDR3 loop spans 14 amino acids.

V is TRBV2 and J is TRBJ1-4; 8 positions match TRBD1. The CDR3 totals 14 residues. With V trimmed by 7 bases and J by 3 bases, 4 bases remained unmatched. Germline lookup yields CDR1 SNHLY and CDR2 FYNNEI. In DNA form, the CDR3 reads TGTGCCAGCACCCAGGGGGCCGCTAATGAAAAACTGTTTTTT. Its protein is CASTQGAANEKLFF.

The V call is TRBV12-5, the J call TRBJ1-1; a weak D match, TRBD1 (6 bases). Germline V gives CDR1 LGHNT, CDR2 FRNRAP. The CDR3 is made up of 13 amino acids. V was clipped by 1 base and J by 8 bases, with 11 bases between them. CDR3 DNA sequence: TGTGCTAGTGGTTTGGGGGGGCCCCTGGAAGCTTTCTTT. Translation gives CASGLGGPLEAFF. Full variable domain (outside the CDR3, taken from reference TRBV12-5 and TRBJ1-1): DARVTQTPRHKVTEMGQEVTMRCQPILGHNTVFWYRQTMMQGLELLAYFRNRAPLDDSGMPKDRFSAEMPDATLATLKIQPSEPRDSAVYFCASGLGGPLEAFFGQGTRLTVV.

The rearrangement uses TRBV4-2 and TRBJ2-3, with D unclear. Germline-derived CDR1 and CDR2 are LGHNA and YNFKEQ. This CDR3 is 17 amino acids long. Trimming left V 1 base short and J 5 bases short, with 19 bases between. CDR3 nucleotides: TGTGCCAGCAGCCAAGTTGGAAGCCGAACGACCCGAGATACGCAGTATTTT. This translates into CASSQVGSRTTRDTQYF.

This clonotype was picked up many times. This chain uses TRBV12-3 or TRBV12-4 with TRBJ2-3; D ambiguous. Trimming shortened V by 2 bases and J by 5 bases, and 11 bases separated the two germline ends. This CDR3 spans 14 amino acids. The CDR3 DNA sequence: TGTGCCAGCAGTTTATCCAACACCGGAGATACGCAGTATTTT. It is translated as CASSLSNTGDTQYF.

The chain employs TRBV20-1 and TRBJ1-5, with D maybe TRBD1 (6 bases). CDR1 is DFQATT and CDR2 is SNEGSKA in the germline V gene (reference sequence). The CDR3 totals 16 residues. V lost 1 base and J 4 bases, leaving 17 bases between the germline ends. The CDR3 region is CSARVPGATDNQPQHF. CDR3 in DNA: TGCAGTGCTAGAGTCCCGGGGGCGACAGATAATCAGCCCCAGCATTTT.

This clonotype was seen at least ten times. The V call is TRBV29-1, the J call TRBJ2-7, with D tentatively TRBD1 or TRBD2 (5 bases each). The CDR3 loop spans 14 amino acids. Germline V gene lookup returns CDR1 SQVTM and CDR2 ANQGSEA. V shed 4 bases and J shed 0 bases, with 13 bases lying between them. The CDR3: CSVVSGAVSYEQYF. The DNA of the CDR3 is TGCAGCGTTGTGTCCGGGGCGGTCTCCTACGAGCAGTACTTC.

The rearrangement links TRBV29-1 to TRBJ2-3; possibly TRBD1 for D (6 bases). Germline V lookup: CDR1 SQVTM, CDR2 ANQGSEA. The V end was cut by 3 bases, the J end by 5 bases, with 15 bases between. The CDR3 sequence is 14 residues long. DNA of the CDR3: TGCAGCGTTGATCACCTGGGGGCTGAAGATACGCAGTATTTT. It encodes CSVDHLGAEDTQYF.

The chain couples TRBV5-5 to TRBJ2-1; D may match TRBD1 or TRBD2 (6 bases each). V was shortened by 3 bases and J by 8 bases, with 18 bases between the two germline ends. The germline gives CDR1 SGHKS, CDR2 YYEKEE (reference sequence). The CDR3 is 15 residues long. CDR3 sequence: CASSSSGAGWDEQFF. CDR3 bases: TGTGCCAGCAGCTCATCGGGGGCGGGCTGGGATGAGCAGTTCTTC.

V is TRBV7-2 and J is TRBJ2-2; 9 bases are a match to TRBD1. The germline gives CDR1 SGHTA, CDR2 FQGNSA. The CDR3 length is 14 residues. Trimming took 5 bases from V and 7 from J; bases not matched to a gene: 5. The CDR3 reads CASSPGTGLGELFF. The CDR3 bases are TGTGCCAGCAGCCCGGGGACAGGGCTCGGGGAGCTGTTTTTT.

The chain links TRBV29-1 to TRBJ2-3; the match to TRBD2 covers 11 bases. Germline loops: CDR1 SQVTM, CDR2 ANQGSEA. The CDR3 covers 13 residues. Unmatched junction bases numbered 6, after V lost 8 bases and J lost 5 bases. This CDR3 reads CSYSSGGRDTQYF. The CDR3 DNA follows: TGCAGCTACTCTAGCGGGGGGAGAGATACGCAGTATTTT.

The chain uses TRBV15 and TRBJ2-1; tentative D call: TRBD2 (5 bases). The CDR3 loop spans 17 amino acids. Germline lookup yields CDR1 LNHNV and CDR2 YYDKDF (reference sequence). Trimming pared 3 bases from V and 1 base from J, leaving 16 bases between. CDR3 protein: CATSSRDWEMSYNEQFF. The CDR3 coding sequence is TGTGCCACCAGCAGCCGGGATTGGGAGATGTCCTACAATGAGCAGTTCTTC.

The V call is TRBV12-3 or TRBV12-4, the J call TRBJ2-2; D unclear. CDR3 length: 15 amino acids. V dropped 7 bases and J dropped 0 bases, with 12 bases sitting between them. The CDR3 coding sequence is TGTGCCAGCACCCTCGGCGGAACGAACACCGGGGAGCTGTTTTTT. Its protein is CASTLGGTNTGELFF.

There are a few counts of this clonotype. The J gene is TRBJ1-5, the V gene TRBV4-1; D is ambiguous. Trimming took off 3 bases at V and 6 bases at J, with 6 bases between the two ends. Germline V CDR1 and CDR2: MGHRA, YSYEKL. The CDR3 sequence is 12 residues long. The CDR3 DNA sequence: TGCGCCAGCAGCCAGTTCGGTCAGCCCCAGCATTTT. Translated: CASSQFGQPQHF.

The rearrangement links TRBV5-1 to TRBJ2-7, with TRBD1 identical over 8 bases. V lost 0 bases and J lost 5; bases outside the gene matches: 10. The CDR3 length is 16 residues. Germline V gene sequence: CDR1 SGHRS, CDR2 YFSETQ. The CDR3 loop reads CASSLGWTGKKDEQYF. CDR3 bases: TGCGCCAGCAGCTTGGGTTGGACAGGGAAGAAAGACGAGCAGTACTTC.

The CDR3 here is CASSERGRNTGELFF. The CDR3 DNA sequence: TGTGCCAGCAGTGAACGTGGACGGAACACCGGGGAGCTGTTTTTT. The rearrangement uses TRBV25-1 and TRBJ2-2, with unresolved D. The CDR3 extends over 15 amino acids. CDR1 is MGHDK and CDR2 is SYGVNS in the germline V gene. Trimming stripped 2 bases from V and 1 base from J, with 8 bases between. The full variable domain, rest sourced from reference TRBV25-1 and TRBJ2-2, is EADIYQTPRYLVIGTGKKITLECSQTMGHDKMYWYQQDPGMELHLIHYSYGVNSTEKGDLSSESTVSRIRTEHFPLTLESARPSHTSQYLCASSERGRNTGELFFGEGSRLTVL.

The chain joins TRBV5-1 to TRBJ2-5; a weak D match, TRBD2 (6 bases). The V end was cut by 3 bases, the J end by 4 bases, with 19 bases between. This CDR3 contains 16 residues. CDR1 and CDR2 from the germline V gene are SGHRS and YFSETQ. In nucleotides, the CDR3 is TGCGCCAGCAGCTGGGGGGACTGGACAACTGGAGAGACCCAGTACTTC. Translation: CASSWGDWTTGETQYF.

This clonotype came up a few times. The V call is TRBV7-2, the J call TRBJ2-2, with a tentative D call TRBD1 (5 bases). The CDR3 is made up of 14 amino acids. V dropped 3 bases and J dropped 5 bases, with 10 bases sitting between them. The germline V gene encodes CDR1 SGHTA and CDR2 FQGNSA. The DNA for the CDR3 is TGTGCCAGCAGCTTTGCGGCAGGGACCGGGGAGCTGTTTTTT. This gives the protein CASSFAAGTGELFF.

The rearrangement links TRBV10-1 to TRBJ2-1, with 8 bases fitting TRBD2. CDR1 and CDR2 from the germline V gene are WNHNN and SYGVQD (reference sequence). The CDR3 has 14 amino acids. Trimming removed 1 base from V and 8 bases from J; junction bases left unmatched: 4. The CDR3 sequence: CASSEWRGVDEQFF. The CDR3 DNA follows: TGCGCCAGCAGTGAGTGGCGGGGGGTCGATGAGCAGTTCTTC.

The chain combines TRBV7-9 with TRBJ1-5, with TRBD1 matching 8 bases. The germline V gene encodes CDR1 SEHNR and CDR2 FQNEAQ (reference sequence). CDR3 length: 15 residues. V lost 5 bases, J lost 10 bases, and 13 bases stayed unmatched. CDR3 DNA sequence: TGTGCCAGCAGCCCCGTTCAGGGGGCTGATATACCCCAGCATTTT. Translating gives CASSPVQGADIPQHF.

The V gene is TRBV2, the J gene TRBJ2-5; 8 nucleotides line up with TRBD1. J lost 4 bases, V lost 6 bases, and 7 bases had no gene match. Germline CDR1 is SNHLY and CDR2 is FYNNEI. This CDR3 is built from 14 residues. CDR3 sequence reads: CASRGPDRVETQYF. The DNA for the CDR3 is TGTGCCAGCAGGGGACCGGACAGGGTAGAGACCCAGTACTTC.

This clonotype showed up just a few times. The V call is TRBV12-3 or TRBV12-4, the J call TRBJ1-5; D uncertain. The V end lost 4 bases, the J end lost 6 bases, and 7 bases lay between the germline ends. The CDR3 has 12 amino acids. The CDR3 region is CASSSLGQPQHF. DNA for the CDR3: TGTGCCAGCAGTTCCCTGGGTCAGCCCCAGCATTTT.

The CDR3 DNA follows: TGCAGTGCTGAGGGGGGAGATACGCAGTATTTT. Translated, it gives CSAEGGDTQYF. The chain combines TRBV20-1 with TRBJ2-3, with D possibly called TRBD1 or TRBD2 (6 bases each). V was trimmed by 5 bases and J by 5 bases, leaving 8 bases between them. CDR1 and CDR2 from the germline V gene are DFQATT and SNEGSKA (reference sequence). The CDR3 is 11 amino acids.

V and J are TRBV14 and TRBJ1-1; unclear D gene. Germline values: CDR1 SGHDN, CDR2 FVKESK. V was shortened by 3 bases and J by 1 base, with 12 bases between the two germline ends. The CDR3 extends over 15 amino acids. The CDR3 region has the DNA TGTGCCAGCAGCCACACATCCCCGGGGAACACTGAAGCTTTCTTT. Translating it yields CASSHTSPGNTEAFF. Filled out from reference TRBV14 and TRBJ1-1, the complete variable domain reads EAGVTQFPSHSVIEKGQTVTLRCDPISGHDNLYWYRRVMGKEIKFLLHFVKESKQDESGMPNNRFLAERTGGTYSTLKVQPAELEDSGVYFCASSHTSPGNTEAFFGQGTRLTVV.

This clonotype was seen a few times. As DNA, the CDR3 is TGCAGTCTCCCAAGCACAGATACGCAGTATTTT. Translating gives CSLPSTDTQYF. The chain uses TRBV20-1 and TRBJ2-3; D not certain. The CDR3 contains 11 residues. Between the trimmed V and J ends, which lost 8 bases and 0 bases, there was a span of 6 bases. CDR1 is DFQATT and CDR2 is SNEGSKA in the germline V gene (reference sequence).

The chain combines TRBV24-1 with TRBJ2-3, with no clear D. The CDR3 is made up of 17 amino acids. Germline V gene data show CDR1 as KGHDR and CDR2 as SFDVKD. CDR3 sequence reads: CGASDAPGGRSTDTQYF. Here the CDR3 DNA reads TGTGGGGCCAGTGATGCCCCCGGTGGCAGAAGCACAGATACGCAGTATTTT.

This clonotype was seen a handful of times. The rearrangement links TRBV7-9 to TRBJ2-5; D possibly corresponds to TRBD2 (5 bases). Germline V gene lookup returns CDR1 SEHNR and CDR2 FQNEAQ (reference sequence). Trimming left V 5 bases short and J 5 bases short, with 9 bases between. The CDR3 has 12 residues. Written as DNA, the CDR3 is TGTGCCAGCAGCCCGACTACTGAGACCCAGTACTTC. Translated, it gives CASSPTTETQYF.